A selection of T cell receptor beta chains follows, all from one sample in a study of blood T cell repertoires in COVID-19. Sequencing used immunoSEQ multiplex PCR; TCRdb keeps in-frame clones, though not all of them. The profile shows fewer than 150,000 clones, about 77% of them singletons. Sequenced material: peripheral blood. The receptors were gathered from a man older than 75 with acute or convalescent COVID-19. Each CDR3 is given without its conserved first and last residue.

CDR3aa | len | j_gene | v_gene
ASSTGTGGAGYT | 12 | TRBJ1-2 | TRBV5-6
ASSPPSSTDTQY | 12 | TRBJ2-3 | TRBV18
ASSQLGRGYT | 10 | TRBJ1-2 | TRBV3-1/TRBV3-2
ASSKQGQPQH | 10 | TRBJ1-5 | TRBV10-1
AISESALLIKNIQY | 14 | TRBJ2-4 | TRBV10-3
ASSPGATGGVPQPQH | 15 | TRBJ1-5 | TRBV18
ASKYRGAQGIMNTEAF | 16 | TRBJ1-1 | TRBV28
ASRGDRGGYGYT | 12 | TRBJ1-2 | TRBV2
ASNTDRGRFQPQH | 13 | TRBJ1-5 | TRBV6-5
ASSPDSATDTQY | 12 | TRBJ2-3 | TRBV11-3
ASSERTREKLF | 11 | TRBJ1-4 | TRBV19
ASSRAQISSGANVLT | 15 | TRBJ2-6 | TRBV4-1
ASSLGGIEQY | 10 | TRBJ2-7 | TRBV11-2
AISESWGGGGTEETQY | 16 | TRBJ2-5 | TRBV10-3
ASSQAGGGAVDTQY | 14 | TRBJ2-3 | TRBV4-2
ASSFMSTNTGELF | 13 | TRBJ2-2 | TRBV5-6
ASSLPGQGRTEAF | 13 | TRBJ1-1 | TRBV6-2/TRBV6-3
AISGSDRYGYT | 11 | TRBJ1-2 | TRBV12-3/TRBV12-4
AWSRGQPMNTEAF | 13 | TRBJ1-1 | TRBV30
ASSSPGTDTQY | 11 | TRBJ2-3 | TRBV5-4
ASSESSQVQETQY | 13 | TRBJ2-5 | TRBV9
ASSSLQGASYT | 11 | TRBJ1-2 | TRBV5-6
ASRTRTVNWETQY | 13 | TRBJ2-5 | TRBV5-1
ASSENESKNIQY | 12 | TRBJ2-4 | TRBV2
ASSLAAQGAKDTQY | 14 | TRBJ2-3 | TRBV5-1
ASSPGQGLYEQY | 12 | TRBJ2-7 | TRBV7-9
ASSQGRLTSHVSGANVLT | 18 | TRBJ2-6 | TRBV6-2/TRBV6-3
ASSGVGTVYNEQF | 13 | TRBJ2-1 | TRBV10-2
ASSSLAGGIDEQY | 13 | TRBJ2-7 | TRBV5-1
ASSPGTSGQETQY | 13 | TRBJ2-5 | TRBV5-1
ASSLTRDGQETQY | 13 | TRBJ2-5 | TRBV28
ASSQGTSGVY | 10 | TRBJ2-7 | TRBV4-2
ASSSGPGEQY | 10 | TRBJ2-7 | TRBV3-1/TRBV3-2
ASEAGGLSTDTQY | 13 | TRBJ2-3 | TRBV5-1
ASSSRDRQF | 9 | TRBJ2-1 | TRBV5-1
ASRAGPPLESTNEKLF | 16 | TRBJ1-4 | TRBV2
ASSLPAGLAGGPDTQY | 16 | TRBJ2-3 | TRBV7-9
ASSFPRQPSNQPQH | 14 | TRBJ1-5 | TRBV6-5
ASSSPSTGIVRTQY | 14 | TRBJ2-5 | TRBV7-6
ASSELGSTDTQY | 12 | TRBJ2-3 | TRBV6-1
ASSYSGGGKETQY | 13 | TRBJ2-5 | TRBV6-6
ASSLMTRQETQY | 12 | TRBJ2-5 | TRBV5-1
ASQGQGIYGYT | 11 | TRBJ1-2 | TRBV7-2
ASSRDSRGEKLF | 12 | TRBJ1-4 | TRBV7-2
RLAGGFTDTQY | 11 | TRBJ2-3 | TRBV5-1
ASAGTGQNQPQH | 12 | TRBJ1-5 | TRBV2